This T cell receptor (beta chain) was documented in a study of blood T cell repertoires in COVID-19. Study as a whole: COVID-19 samples from acute and convalescent phases originated in the United States, Italy and Spain. In each case, the material was cDNA or gDNA derived from T cells, B-cell-depleted T cells, or PBMCs.

In the authors' workflow: Amplification with reference gene primers provided the estimates of nucleated cell counts. This table comes from immunoSEQ multiplex PCR, and its TCRdb copy is limited to in-frame clones, with some not included. The DNA was the basis for D and trimming; V, J and clone size are from that table. The repertoire holds roughly 250,000 clones, with more than 75% as singletons. Trimming took 4 bases from V and 8 from J, leaving 15 bases between them. The CDR3 is made up of 14 amino acids. Germline values: CDR1 SGHRS, CDR2 YFSETQ. Sequencing was carried out using peripheral blood. The V call is TRBV5-1, the J call TRBJ1-4; a weak D match, TRBD1 (5 bases). The sequence derives from a woman between 45 and 65 years old with acute or convalescent COVID-19. CDR3 sequence (DNA): TGCGCCAGCAGCGTCAGGGATTTATCCGAAAAACTGTTTTTT. This gives the protein CASSVRDLSEKLFF.